A selection of T cell receptor beta chains follows, all from one sample in a study of shared clonotypes between healthy human individuals. The table came from immunoSEQ multiplex PCR; TCRdb's copy has only in-frame clones and leaves some out. The table records about 2.1 million clones, just over 90% of them present only once. The sequenced material came from naive CD8+ T cells from PBMCs. These receptors were obtained from a young man in good health. Some clones in this sample may be carry-over from other donors' samples. Each CDR3 is given with its conserved first and last residue. The order of the fields is CDR3 protein, V gene.

CDR3: CASSLWGEREQYF; V: TRBV7-9
CDR3: CASSTLAGGSWEDEQFF; V: TRBV7-9
CDR3: CASRPGAEAFF; V: TRBV6-1
CDR3: CSVEVALRSEQYF; V: TRBV29-1
CDR3: CATSGGIQETQYF; V: TRBV15
CDR3: CASSLFRGHEQPQHF; V: TRBV7-9
CDR3: CASSLAVNTEAFF; V: TRBV5-5
CDR3: CASSYYGGSYEQYF; V: TRBV6-5
CDR3: CASSLYNYGYTF; V: TRBV28
CDR3: CASSLYLAGALDEQFF; V: TRBV27